This T cell receptor beta chain stems from a study of OX40 agonist ivuxolimab in advanced cancers. The CDR3 is 15 amino acids. CDR1 and CDR2 (germline): SGHAT, FQDESV (reference sequence). V was shortened by 2 bases and J by 0 bases, with 7 bases between the two germline ends. Profiled with immunoSEQ multiplex PCR; TCRdb holds only in-frame clones, not every one. This table holds 15,000 to 25,000 clones, approximately 77% found once. The specimen comprised CD4+ or CD8+ T cells sorted from blood, sampled in a trial of the OX40 agonist ivuxolimab. The chain has TRBV11-1 and TRBJ2-2; D gene unclear. This clonotype was obtained from an adult with an advanced solid tumor such as melanoma, head and neck, liver or kidney cancer. CDR3 loop: CASSLRQANTGELFF. CDR3 nucleotides: TGTGCCAGCAGCTTACGGCAGGCGAACACCGGGGAGCTGTTTTTT.